This TCR beta chain was sequenced for a study of blood T cell repertoires in COVID-19. The CDR3 length is 16 residues. V was shortened by 0 bases and J by 4 bases, with 13 bases between the two germline ends. Germline-derived CDR1 and CDR2 are LGHNT and FRNRAP. Produced via immunoSEQ multiplex PCR; TCRdb's table is partial and in-frame only. The sample records some 240,000 clones, approximately 83% being singletons. The rearrangement joins TRBV12-5 to TRBJ2-1, with D unclear. The clonotype was recovered from a woman aged 35 to 49 with acute COVID-19. What was sequenced was PBMCs or T cells enriched from blood (not recorded which). The CDR3 DNA reads TGTGCTAGTGGTTTGGTTTTGGATCGAGGATACAATGAGCAGTTCTTC. Translating gives CASGLVLDRGYNEQFF.